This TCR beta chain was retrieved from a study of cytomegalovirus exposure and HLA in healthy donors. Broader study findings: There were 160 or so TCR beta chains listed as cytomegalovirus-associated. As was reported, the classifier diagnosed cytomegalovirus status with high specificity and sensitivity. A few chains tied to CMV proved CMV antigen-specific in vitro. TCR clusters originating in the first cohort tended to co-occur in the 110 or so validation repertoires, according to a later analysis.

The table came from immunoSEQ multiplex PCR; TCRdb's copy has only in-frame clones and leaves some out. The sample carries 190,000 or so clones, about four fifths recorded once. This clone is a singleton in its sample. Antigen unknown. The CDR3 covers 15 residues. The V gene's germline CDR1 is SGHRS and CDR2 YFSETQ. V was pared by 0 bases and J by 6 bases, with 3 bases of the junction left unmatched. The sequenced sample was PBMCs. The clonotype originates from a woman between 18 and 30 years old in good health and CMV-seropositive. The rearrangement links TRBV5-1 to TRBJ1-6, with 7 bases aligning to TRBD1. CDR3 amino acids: CASSLERGPNSPLHF. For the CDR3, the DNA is TGCGCCAGCAGCTTGGAAAGGGGGCCTAATTCACCCCTCCACTTT.